This T cell receptor beta chain was captured by sequencing in a study of identical twins. MiXCR was run by TCRdb on the 5' RACE reads, yielding one entry per CDR3 protein. The sample consists of 310,000 or so distinct CDR3 sequences, under 9% of them appearing once. This clonotype was seen a handful of times. CDR3 length: 15 amino acids. Germline CDR1 and CDR2: ENHRY and SYGVKD. The trim removed 0 bases at V and 6 bases at J, leaving 3 bases unmatched. These data were also filed under a second study, of yellow fever vaccine responses in identical twins.

The sample comprised memory (CD45RO+) T cells sorted from blood. The chain recombines TRBV10-3 with TRBJ2-5; 11 nucleotides align to TRBD2. The clonotype originates from a woman younger than 35 in good health. The CDR3 here is CAISESSGGAKTQYF. In nucleotides, the CDR3 is TGTGCCATCAGTGAGTCTAGCGGGGGGGCCAAGACCCAGTACTTC.